Below, 25 T cell receptor beta chains from the same sample are listed, as sequenced in a study of technical replicates of blood from several donors. Profiled with immunoSEQ multiplex PCR; TCRdb holds only in-frame clones, not every one. Of 65,000 to 90,000 clones listed, around 90% are singletons. The sample was T cells isolated from PBMCs. The receptors derive from a human donor in good health.

This clone was found once. The V gene is TRBV19, the J gene TRBJ2-2; no definite D call. V lost 7 bases and J lost 4, with 10 bases in between. The CDR3 is 13 amino acids. Germline lookup yields CDR1 LNHDA and CDR2 SQIVND (reference sequence). CDR3 protein: CASMAVATGELFF. CDR3 bases: TGTGCCAGTATGGCGGTCGCCACCGGGGAGCTGTTTTTT.

This clone was observed a single time. This chain joins TRBV5-1 and TRBJ2-7; no clear D gene. Trimming pared 0 bases from V and 5 bases from J, leaving 9 bases between. Germline values: CDR1 SGHRS, CDR2 YFSETQ. CDR3 length equals 13 residues. The CDR3 is CASSLATNNEQYF. Written as DNA, the CDR3 is TGCGCCAGCAGCTTGGCGACAAATAACGAGCAGTACTTC.

This clone was observed a handful of times. The chain joins TRBV4-1 to TRBJ2-7, with 7 bases aligning to TRBD1. Germline V lookup: CDR1 MGHRA, CDR2 YSYEKL. Trimming removed 5 bases from V and 1 base from J; junction bases left unmatched: 2. CDR3 length: 13 amino acids. For the CDR3, the DNA is TGCGCCAGCAGCTCGACAGGGTCCTACGAGCAGTACTTC. This sequence encodes CASSSTGSYEQYF.

This clone was seen a few times. The CDR3 coding sequence is TGTGCCAGCAGTGAAATGGTTGGGGGGGCGACTGAAGCTTTCTTT. As protein: CASSEMVGGATEAFF. This chain uses TRBV6-1 with TRBJ1-1, with a weak D call TRBD1 (6 bases). This CDR3 is built from 15 residues. Per germline, CDR1 MNHNS and CDR2 SASEGT. V lost 2 bases and J lost 5, with 15 bases in between.

The chain carries TRBV28 and TRBJ1-2; weak D call: TRBD1 (6 bases). This CDR3 comprises 14 residues. The V and J ends lost 7 bases and 7 bases respectively, with 19 bases between them. Per germline, CDR1 MDHEN and CDR2 SYDVKM. CDR3: CASTIRADRFGYTF. The CDR3, as DNA: TGTGCCAGCACCATAAGGGCTGACAGGTTTGGCTACACCTTC.

J is TRBJ2-7 and V is TRBV10-3; TRBD2 aligns across 9 bases. The V gene end was trimmed by 4 bases and the J gene end by 3 bases; junction bases not matched to a gene: 7. The CDR3 has 15 amino acids. The germline V gene encodes CDR1 ENHRY and CDR2 SYGVKD. CDR3 DNA sequence: TGTGCCATCAGTGGTGTTAGCGGGAGTCTCTACGAGCAGTACTTC. This gives the protein CAISGVSGSLYEQYF.

V gene TRBV4-1 combines with J gene TRBJ2-5, with 11 bases matching TRBD1. The CDR3 has 16 amino acids. Germline V CDR1 and CDR2: MGHRA, YSYEKL. Unmatched junction bases numbered 8, after V lost 4 bases and J lost 4 bases. The CDR3: CASSPKPGTGGETQYF. In DNA, the CDR3 is TGCGCCAGCAGCCCAAAGCCCGGGACAGGGGGAGAGACCCAGTACTTC.

The chain links TRBV11-2 to TRBJ1-3; 7 nucleotides match TRBD1. This CDR3 has 17 amino acids. Unmatched junction bases numbered 10, after V lost 1 base and J lost 4 bases. The germline CDR1 and CDR2 sequences are SGHAT and FQNNGV. The CDR3 DNA sequence: TGTGCCAGCAGCTTAGGACAGGGACGAACAAAGGGAAACACCATATATTTT. Its translation is CASSLGQGRTKGNTIYF. The entire variable domain, with the rest obtained from reference TRBV11-2 and TRBJ1-3, is as follows: EAGVAQSPRYKIIEKRQSVAFWCNPISGHATLYWYQQILGQGPKLLIQFQNNGVVDDSQLPKDRFSAERLKGVDSTLKIQPAKLEDSAVYLCASSLGQGRTKGNTIYFGEGSWLTVV.

This chain uses TRBV7-2 with TRBJ1-1, with a weak D call TRBD1 (5 bases). CDR1 is SGHTA, CDR2 FQGNSA, per germline. The CDR3 has 14 amino acids. Trimming cost V 1 base and J 7 bases, with 13 bases left between them. The CDR3 here is CASSLDVGRSEAFF. The CDR3 coding sequence is TGTGCCAGCAGCTTAGATGTGGGGCGGAGTGAAGCTTTCTTT. Combining the CDR3 with reference TRBV7-2 and TRBJ1-1 gives the whole variable domain GAGVSQSPSNKVTEKGKDVELRCDPISGHTALYWYRQSLGQGLEFLIYFQGNSAPDKSGLPSDRFSAERTGGSVSTLTIQRTQQEDSAVYLCASSLDVGRSEAFFGQGTRLTVV.

In DNA form, the CDR3 reads TGTGCCAGCAGTTTATTTACATCCCCTAGCTCACTAGCCACAGATACGCAGTATTTT. It encodes CASSLFTSPSSLATDTQYF. The chain links TRBV28 to TRBJ2-3; possibly TRBD2 for D (6 bases). In germline, CDR1 is MDHEN, CDR2 SYDVKM. The CDR3 loop spans 19 amino acids. With 1 base removed from V and 2 bases from J, the gap between germline ends came to 22 bases.

The chain uses TRBV2 and TRBJ2-2; D uncertain. Germline V gene sequence: CDR1 SNHLY, CDR2 FYNNEI. Trimming cost V 5 bases and J 6 bases, with 13 bases left between them. There are 14 residues in the CDR3. The CDR3 loop reads CASSRYESAGELFF. The CDR3 bases are TGTGCCAGCAGTAGGTACGAAAGCGCCGGGGAGCTGTTTTTT.

This clone is a singleton in its sample. Other DNA sequences from this sample encode an identical CDR3 as well. The genes are TRBV7-6 and TRBJ2-7; 11 nucleotides line up with TRBD1. There are 14 residues in the CDR3. From germline, CDR1 is SGHVS and CDR2 FNYEAQ. J was trimmed by 4 bases and V by 5 bases; bases with no gene match: 4. CDR3 protein: CASSPGTGGYEQYF. In nucleotides, the CDR3 is TGTGCCAGCAGCCCGGGGACAGGGGGATACGAGCAGTACTTC.

This chain connects TRBV30 to TRBJ1-5; 8 positions agree with TRBD1. Per germline, CDR1 GTSNPN and CDR2 SVGIG (reference sequence). The ends lost 6 bases at V and 5 bases at J; junction bases unmatched: 6. The CDR3 consists of 13 residues. CDR3 protein: CACKQGEDQPQHF. CDR3 DNA sequence: TGTGCCTGCAAACAGGGGGAAGATCAGCCCCAGCATTTT.

The chain links TRBV12-1 to TRBJ1-3. TRBV12-1 is recorded as a pseudogene. The CDR3 extends over 17 amino acids. This CDR3 reads CASSFGGYYPSGNTIYF. As DNA, the CDR3 is TGTGCCAGCAGCTTTGGCGGTTACTACCCTTCTGGAAACACCATATATTTT.

The V call is TRBV5-8, the J call TRBJ2-7; a weak D match, TRBD1 (6 bases). Deletions cut 3 bases from V and 1 base from J, with 11 bases between. CDR1 and CDR2 from the germline V gene are SGHTS and YDEGEE. This CDR3 region has 14 residues. The CDR3 sequence is CASSWADSSYEQYF. In nucleotides, the CDR3 is TGTGCCAGCAGCTGGGCGGACAGTTCCTACGAGCAGTACTTC. The full variable domain, rest sourced from reference TRBV5-8 and TRBJ2-7, is EAGVTQSPTHLIKTRGQQATLRCSPISGHTSVYWYQQALGLGLQFLLWYDEGEERNRGNFPPRFSGRQFPNYSSELNVNALELEDSALYLCASSWADSSYEQYFGPGTRLTVT.

V usage is TRBV4-2 and J usage is TRBJ2-1; tentative D call: TRBD1 (6 bases). This CDR3 has 17 amino acids. Deletions cut 2 bases from V and 9 bases from J, with 23 bases between. Germline CDR1 and CDR2: LGHNA and YNFKEQ. The CDR3 DNA reads as TGTGCCAGCAGCCAAACTACCTTAGGACAGCGATACGGTGAGCAGTTCTTC. Its translation: CASSQTTLGQRYGEQFF.

The rearrangement uses TRBV5-1 and TRBJ2-1, with TRBD1 identical over 8 bases. Germline V CDR1 and CDR2: SGHRS, YFSETQ. Trimming removed 2 bases from V and 5 bases from J; junction bases left unmatched: 9. This CDR3 has 16 residues. As DNA, the CDR3 is TGCGCCAGCAGCTTTAGGACAGGGCAAGGGGACAATGAGCAGTTCTTC. It codes for CASSFRTGQGDNEQFF.

The gene calls are TRBV6-4 and TRBJ1-1, with 8 bases fitting TRBD1. The CDR3 is made up of 15 amino acids. With 7 bases clipped from V and 1 base from J, the junction kept 8 bases outside the gene matches. Germline lookup yields CDR1 MRHNA and CDR2 SNTAGT. The CDR3 nucleotides are TGTGCCAGCAAAACCGGACAGGGCACGAACACTGAAGCTTTCTTT. Translating it yields CASKTGQGTNTEAFF.

The chain couples TRBV27 to TRBJ1-2; no clear D gene. The CDR3 has 13 amino acids. Germline CDR1 reads MNHEY; CDR2 reads SMNVEV (reference sequence). V shed 2 bases and J shed 6 bases, with 10 bases lying between them. The CDR3 is CASSLTGRHGYTF. DNA for the CDR3: TGTGCCAGCAGTTTAACGGGGAGGCATGGCTACACCTTC.

This rearrangement joins TRBV19 to TRBJ2-7, with unresolved D. Trimming removed 4 bases from V and 3 bases from J, with 10 bases in between. The CDR3 is 13 amino acids. Looked up from germline, CDR1 is LNHDA and CDR2 is SQIVND (reference sequence). The CDR3 loop is CASSNRQGYEQYF. The CDR3 DNA is TGTGCCAGTAGTAATCGACAAGGCTACGAGCAGTACTTC.

The J gene is TRBJ2-2, the V gene TRBV5-4; TRBD2 aligns across 8 bases. The CDR3 sequence is 16 residues long. The germline CDR1 and CDR2 sequences are SGHNT and YYREEE (reference sequence). Unmatched junction bases numbered 8, after V lost 0 bases and J lost 7 bases. The CDR3 DNA reads TGTGCCAGCAGCTTGGAGGGCCGGGGGGGCCTCGGGGAGCTGTTTTTT. Residues: CASSLEGRGGLGELFF. Together with reference TRBV5-4 and TRBJ2-2, the CDR3 gives the full variable domain: ETGVTQSPTHLIKTRGQQVTLRCSSQSGHNTVSWYQQALGQGPQFIFQYYREEENGRGNFPPRFSGLQFPNYSSELNVNALELDDSALYLCASSLEGRGGLGELFFGEGSRLTVL.

The chain carries TRBV6-1 and TRBJ1-3; 9 nucleotides agree with TRBD1. With 5 bases clipped from V and 4 bases from J, the junction kept 3 bases outside the gene matches. The germline CDR1 and CDR2 sequences are MNHNS and SASEGT. The CDR3 has 14 residues. The CDR3 here is CASSRDREGNTIYF. CDR3 bases: TGTGCCAGCAGTAGGGACAGGGAAGGAAACACCATATATTTT.

V gene TRBV9 combines with J gene TRBJ2-5; 10 bases are shared with TRBD2. Germline loops: CDR1 SGDLS, CDR2 YYNGEE. The junction had 10 bases not matched to a gene; V was cut back by 4 bases and J by 4 bases. This CDR3 has 16 residues. CDR3 residues: CASSSSGGLALETQYF. The DNA of the CDR3 is TGTGCCAGCAGCTCTAGCGGGGGACTGGCATTAGAGACCCAGTACTTC.

This chain links TRBV16 with TRBJ1-2, with D possibly TRBD1 on 6 matching bases. Germline CDR1 KGHSY, CDR2 FQNENV. The CDR3 loop spans 14 amino acids. V was trimmed by 0 bases and J by 2 bases, leaving 7 bases between them. As DNA, the CDR3 is TGTGCCAGCAGCCAATCCGACAGGAACTATGGCTACACCTTC. Its protein is CASSQSDRNYGYTF. Complete variable domain (other parts from reference TRBV16 and TRBJ1-2): GEEVAQTPKHLVRGEGQKAKLYCAPIKGHSYVFWYQQVLKNEFKFLISFQNENVFDETGMPKERFSAKCLPNSPCSLEIQATKLEDSAVYFCASSQSDRNYGYTFGSGTRLTVV.

CDR3 protein: CASSSGVPDYYEQYF. CDR3 DNA sequence: TGTGCCAGCAGTTCAGGGGTTCCCGATTACTACGAGCAGTACTTC. The genes are TRBV28 and TRBJ2-7; possible D gene TRBD1, 6 bases. V was cut by 4 bases and J by 3 bases, with 16 bases left in between. In germline, CDR1 is MDHEN, CDR2 SYDVKM. This CDR3 spans 15 amino acids. Complete variable domain (other parts from reference TRBV28 and TRBJ2-7): DVKVTQSSRYLVKRTGEKVFLECVQDMDHENMFWYRQDPGLGLRLIYFSYDVKMKEKGDIPEGYSVSREKKERFSLILESASTNQTSMYLCASSSGVPDYYEQYFGPGTRLTVT.